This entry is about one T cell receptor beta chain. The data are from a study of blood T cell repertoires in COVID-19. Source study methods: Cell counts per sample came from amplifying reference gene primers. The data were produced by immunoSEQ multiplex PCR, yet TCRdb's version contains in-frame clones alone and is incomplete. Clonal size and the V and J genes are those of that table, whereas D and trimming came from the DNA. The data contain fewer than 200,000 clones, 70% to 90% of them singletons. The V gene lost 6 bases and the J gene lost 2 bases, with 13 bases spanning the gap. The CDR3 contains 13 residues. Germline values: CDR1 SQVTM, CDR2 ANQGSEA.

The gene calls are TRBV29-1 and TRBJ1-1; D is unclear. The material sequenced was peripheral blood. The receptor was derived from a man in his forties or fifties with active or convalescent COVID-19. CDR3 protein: CSVLKHSNTEAFF. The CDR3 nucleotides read TGCAGCGTCCTTAAACACAGTAACACTGAAGCTTTCTTT.